Listed here are 3 T cell receptor beta chains from one sample, sequenced in a study of OX40 agonist ivuxolimab in advanced cancers. The protocol was immunoSEQ multiplex PCR, while the TCRdb copy is restricted to in-frame clones and leaves out a portion. The sample shows over 75,000 clones, 80% to 90% of them seen only once. The sample in question was CD4+ or CD8+ T cells sorted from blood, obtained in a trial of the OX40 agonist ivuxolimab. These receptors were collected from an adult with an advanced solid tumor such as melanoma, head and neck, liver or kidney cancer.

This rearrangement joins TRBV19 to TRBJ2-7; TRBD1 matches 8 bases. The V and J ends lost 7 bases and 3 bases, in that order; junction bases with no gene match: 5. The CDR3 is 13 residues long. CDR1 and CDR2 (germline): LNHDA, SQIVND (reference sequence). CDR3 sequence reads: CASKDRARYEQYF. Written as DNA, the CDR3 is TGTGCCAGTAAGGACAGGGCTCGCTACGAGCAGTACTTC.

The chain is built from TRBV19 and TRBJ2-2, with D unclear. This CDR3 has 13 residues. Germline loops: CDR1 LNHDA, CDR2 SQIVND (reference sequence). The V end lost 10 bases, the J end lost 0 bases, and 9 bases lay between the germline ends. The chain's CDR3 is CATSDTNTGELFF. The CDR3 DNA reads TGTGCCACCTCTGACACGAACACCGGGGAGCTGTTTTTT. The full variable domain, completed using reference TRBV19 and TRBJ2-2, is DGGITQSPKYLFRKEGQNVTLSCEQNLNHDAMYWYRQDPGQGLRLIYYSQIVNDFQKGDIAEGYSVSREKKESFPLTVTSAQKNPTAFYLCATSDTNTGELFFGEGSRLTVL.

V is TRBV11-3 and J is TRBJ1-1; D not resolved. The ends were cut back, 0 bases at V and 4 bases at J, with 9 bases in the middle. This CDR3 is built from 14 residues. The V gene's germline CDR1 is SGHNT and CDR2 YENEEA. The CDR3 coding sequence is TGTGCCAGCAGCTTAGAGATTGTGGGCACTGAAGCTTTCTTT. Amino acids: CASSLEIVGTEAFF.